This entry features one T cell receptor (beta chain) sequence. The antigen is not known. Trimming removed 1 base from V and 6 bases from J, with 11 bases in between. This CDR3 region has 14 residues. Germline CDR1 is SEHNR and CDR2 is FQNEAQ (reference sequence). These data come from a study of cytomegalovirus exposure and HLA in healthy donors. Study in general: When just under 400 donors were genotyped, over 80% of them were found to fall in the Caucasian-associated ancestry cluster. General study results and limits: In a later analysis, most CMV-associated TCR beta chains appeared HLA-restricted.

The primer mix had 60 Vbeta and 13 Jbeta primers. Produced via immunoSEQ multiplex PCR; TCRdb's table is partial and in-frame only. The sample lists fewer than 150,000 clones; about 80% were seen once. The receptor comes from a man aged 30 to 39 in good health and CMV-seronegative. The chain links TRBV7-9 to TRBJ2-3; D is unresolved. Input material: PBMCs. The CDR3 sequence: CASSLVSHRDTQYF. The DNA for the CDR3 is TGTGCCAGCAGCTTAGTGAGCCACCGTGATACGCAGTATTTT.